The T cell receptor (beta chain) under discussion was sequenced for a study of cytomegalovirus exposure and HLA in healthy donors. Trimming took off 1 base at V and 3 bases at J, with 21 bases between the two ends. The CDR3 contains 18 residues. Germline loops: CDR1 SGHVS, CDR2 FQNEAQ. This clone was found a few times. Use of 60 Vbeta and 13 Jbeta primers characterized the PCR. Assay used: immunoSEQ multiplex PCR; TCRdb lists only in-frame clones, some missing. The table shows tens of thousands of clones, with over 75% occurring only once. The chain is built from TRBV7-8 and TRBJ2-5; D may be TRBD2 (6 bases). The TCR was taken from a male donor in good health and CMV-seronegative. The sample comprised PBMCs. This CDR3 reads CASSLVRYGGLGKETQYF. The CDR3 nucleotides are TGTGCCAGCAGCTTAGTTAGATACGGGGGACTCGGAAAAGAGACCCAGTACTTC.